The 27 T cell receptor beta chains in this list originate from one sample, sequenced in a study of T-cell reconstitution after alpha-beta-depleted transplantation in children. Researchers prepared the TCRbeta library using unique molecular identifiers, the study reports. TCRdb independently ran MiXCR on the PCR reads; one entry per CDR3 protein. The table includes 400,000 to 500,000 distinct CDR3 sequences, about a tenth detected once. This specimen was PBMCs from the stem cell graft donor, taken from the stem cell graft. The receptors originated from a human donor who donated a stem cell graft to a child with acute myeloid leukemia.

The CDR3, as DNA: TGCAGCGTTGGTTCCCCACATGGGGGACAGGGCTACACCTTC. Its protein product is CSVGSPHGGQGYTF. The V and J genes are TRBV29-1 and TRBJ1-2; 7 bases are a match to TRBD1. The trim removed 4 bases at V and 8 bases at J, leaving 13 bases unmatched. Germline-derived CDR1 and CDR2 are SQVTM and ANQGSEA. This CDR3 is built from 14 residues.

This chain joins TRBV27 and TRBJ2-7; possibly TRBD1 for D (6 bases). Between the trimmed V and J ends, which lost 2 bases and 0 bases, there was a span of 14 bases. CDR3 length: 16 residues. The germline CDR1 and CDR2 sequences are MNHEY and SMNVEV (reference sequence). Written as DNA, the CDR3 is TGTGCCAGCAGTTTAAACCCGGACAGAAGCTCCTACGAGCAGTACTTC. It yields the protein CASSLNPDRSSYEQYF.

This clonotype was detected ten times or more. The genes are TRBV5-6 and TRBJ2-1; 10 bases line up with TRBD1. The CDR3 sequence is 16 residues long. V trimming: 4 bases; J trimming: 2 bases; junction bases outside the gene matches: 6. Per germline, CDR1 SGHDT and CDR2 YYEEEE. CDR3 in amino acids: CASSRRDRGPYNEQFF. CDR3 nucleotides: TGTGCCAGCAGCCGTCGGGACAGGGGTCCCTACAATGAGCAGTTCTTC.

In the case of this clonotype: An end of the junction does not agree with germline; a read error may underlie this. J is TRBJ2-2 and V is TRBV6-1, with 7 bases matching TRBD1. Germline V gene sequence: CDR1 MNHNS, CDR2 SASEGT. The CDR3 spans 15 residues. CDR3 DNA sequence: TGTGCCAGCAACTACAGGGGCCCGCAGTCCGGGGAGCTGGTTTTT. Translated: CASNYRGPQSGELVF.

This rearrangement joins TRBV11-1 to TRBJ2-2; tentatively, D is TRBD1 (6 bases). V lost 1 base and J 5 bases, leaving 14 bases between the germline ends. Per germline, CDR1 SGHAT and CDR2 FQDESV (reference sequence). This CDR3 is built from 16 residues. The CDR3 region is CASSLVPQGKTGELFF. The CDR3 nucleotides are TGTGCCAGCAGCTTAGTGCCTCAGGGGAAAACCGGGGAGCTGTTTTTT. Using reference TRBV11-1 and TRBJ2-2 for the parts outside the CDR3, the full variable domain is EAEVAQSPRYKITEKSQAVAFWCDPISGHATLYWYRQILGQGPELLVQFQDESVVDDSQLPKDRFSAERLKGVDSTLKIQPAELGDSAMYLCASSLVPQGKTGELFFGEGSRLTVL.

J is TRBJ1-5 and V is TRBV4-1; perhaps TRBD1 as D (6 bases). This CDR3 region has 15 residues. Germline loops: CDR1 MGHRA, CDR2 YSYEKL. V lost 1 base, J lost 6 bases, and 13 bases lay in between. The CDR3 is CASSQVAGEGQPQHF. The CDR3 coding sequence is TGCGCCAGCAGCCAAGTCGCAGGGGAAGGTCAGCCCCAGCATTTT.

This clonotype was seen at least ten times. The chain is built from TRBV7-2 and TRBJ2-4, with 10 bases fitting TRBD1. V lost 3 bases to trimming and J lost 9 bases; unmatched junction nucleotides: 8. The CDR3 runs to 15 residues. Germline assignment: CDR1 SGHTA and CDR2 FQGNSA. The CDR3 coding sequence is TGTGCCAGCAGCTTCAGGACAGGGGGTTTGGGCATTCAGTACTTC. Amino acids: CASSFRTGGLGIQYF.

The rearrangement links TRBV25-1 to TRBJ2-5; unclear D gene. The CDR3 has 14 residues. The ends were cut back, 0 bases at V and 7 bases at J, with 12 bases in the middle. Germline CDR1 and CDR2: MGHDK and SYGVNS. CDR3 protein: CASSEYVGLGTQYF. CDR3 coding DNA: TGTGCCAGCAGTGAATATGTGGGGTTAGGGACCCAGTACTTC.

V is TRBV7-8 and J is TRBJ2-7; D unclear. Germline assignment: CDR1 SGHVS and CDR2 FQNEAQ. This CDR3 is built from 16 residues. Trimming cost V 1 base and J 1 base, with 14 bases left between them. The CDR3 sequence is CASSLVRGRPSYEQYF. The CDR3 nucleotides read TGTGCCAGCAGCTTAGTTCGTGGCAGACCTTCCTACGAGCAGTACTTC.

Only a few counts were recorded for this clonotype. The J gene is TRBJ2-3, the V gene TRBV18, with no clear D. Germline V lookup: CDR1 KGHSH, CDR2 LQKENI. The V gene lost 1 base and the J gene lost 2 bases, with 7 bases spanning the gap. The CDR3 spans 14 residues. The CDR3 sequence is CASSPLTNTDTQYF. In nucleotides, the CDR3 is TGTGCCAGCTCACCACTAACAAACACAGATACGCAGTATTTT.

V is TRBV10-2 and J is TRBJ1-5; no firm D call. This CDR3 has 14 amino acids. V dropped 7 bases and J dropped 2 bases, with 12 bases sitting between them. Germline CDR1 is WSHSY and CDR2 is SAAADI. CDR3 nucleotide sequence: TGCGCCAGCACTCTCGGATTAGGCAATCAGCCCCAGCATTTT. Translated, it gives CASTLGLGNQPQHF.

The rearrangement links TRBV5-1 to TRBJ2-3, with 10 bases identical to TRBD2. Germline-derived CDR1 and CDR2 are SGHRS and YFSETQ. V shed 2 bases and J 2 bases; nucleotides not matched to a gene: 2. The CDR3 is 15 residues long. CDR3 coding DNA: TGCGCCAGCAGCTTACTAGCGGGGCACACAGATACGCAGTATTTT. Its protein is CASSLLAGHTDTQYF.

The table lists this clonotype with many counts. This chain uses TRBV19 with TRBJ1-1, with D uncertain. In germline, CDR1 is LNHDA, CDR2 SQIVND (reference sequence). CDR3 length: 13 residues. V was pared by 7 bases and J by 2 bases, with 11 bases between. This CDR3 is CASTWAPNTEAFF. CDR3 coding DNA: TGTGCCAGTACTTGGGCGCCTAACACTGAAGCTTTCTTT.

The rearrangement uses TRBV12-3 or TRBV12-4 and TRBJ2-2, with D possibly being TRBD1 (5 bases). The CDR3 spans 15 residues. Trimming shortened V by 5 bases and J by 7 bases, and 17 bases separated the two germline ends. The CDR3 DNA sequence: TGTGCCAGCAGTCGACACATAAGGGGAATCGGGGAGCTGTTTTTT. Translation gives CASSRHIRGIGELFF.

This clonotype was detected only a few times. The rearrangement uses TRBV20-1 and TRBJ2-1; TRBD2 matches at 9 bases. The CDR3 extends over 16 amino acids. Unmatched junction bases numbered 13, after V lost 2 bases and J lost 8 bases. The germline V gene has CDR1 DFQATT and CDR2 SNEGSKA (reference sequence). CDR3 sequence reads: CSARKLAGGDRDEQFF. CDR3 bases: TGCAGTGCTAGAAAACTAGCGGGTGGGGATCGGGATGAGCAGTTCTTC.

This clonotype has just a few counts. V usage is TRBV20-1 and J usage is TRBJ2-5; D might be TRBD1 or TRBD2, each matching 5 bases. Germline V gene sequence: CDR1 DFQATT, CDR2 SNEGSKA (reference sequence). The V end lost 4 bases, the J end lost 0 bases, and 15 bases lay between the germline ends. The CDR3 is made up of 15 amino acids. The CDR3 region has the DNA TGCAGTGCTATGGGGGTTGGGGCGTACCAAGAGACCCAGTACTTC. Protein product: CSAMGVGAYQETQYF.

This clonotype was observed at least ten times. The CDR3 protein is CASSEGAGATDEQFF. In nucleotides, the CDR3 is TGTGCCAGCAGTGAAGGAGCGGGGGCCACAGATGAGCAGTTCTTC. The chain is built from TRBV25-1 and TRBJ2-1; 8 bases agree with TRBD2. Germline V gives CDR1 MGHDK, CDR2 SYGVNS. V was pared by 2 bases and J by 8 bases, with 8 bases of the junction left unmatched. The CDR3 has 15 residues.

This chain joins TRBV20-1 and TRBJ2-5; D remains ambiguous. This CDR3 has 11 amino acids. Per germline, CDR1 DFQATT and CDR2 SNEGSKA (reference sequence). Trimming removed 3 bases from V and 5 bases from J, with 7 bases in between. DNA for the CDR3: TGCAGTGCTAGGGCCGCGGAGACCCAGTACTTC. Residues: CSARAAETQYF.

This chain connects TRBV12-3 or TRBV12-4 to TRBJ1-3, with D perhaps matching TRBD1 (6 bases). This CDR3 region has 13 residues. V was pared by 3 bases and J by 7 bases, with 10 bases between. Here the CDR3 reads CASSFLQGNTIYF. The CDR3 bases are TGTGCCAGCAGTTTCCTCCAGGGGAACACCATATATTTT.

The table lists this clonotype with many counts. The V and J genes are TRBV5-1 and TRBJ2-2; D not resolved. The V end lost 4 bases, the J end lost 7 bases, and 8 bases lay between the germline ends. Per germline, CDR1 SGHRS and CDR2 YFSETQ. There are 12 residues in the CDR3. The CDR3 is CASSLDRGELFF. The CDR3, as DNA: TGCGCCAGCAGCCTGGATCGCGGGGAGCTGTTTTTT.

This clonotype was observed a few times. This chain links TRBV9 with TRBJ2-1; TRBD2 is a possible D gene (7 bases). Trimming left V 3 bases short and J 10 bases short, with 17 bases between. The CDR3 covers 14 residues. Germline V CDR1 and CDR2: SGDLS, YYNGEE. DNA for the CDR3: TGTGCCAGCAGCGCCGCCTGGGGGGGCCGCGAGCAGTTCTTC. Its translation: CASSAAWGGREQFF.

This sequence joins TRBV20-1 and TRBJ1-6; no clear D gene. CDR1 DFQATT and CDR2 SNEGSKA come from the germline V gene (reference sequence). Trimming removed 0 bases from V and 0 bases from J, with 6 bases in between. The CDR3 has 15 amino acids. CDR3 sequence: CSARDETSYNSPLHF. In DNA form, the CDR3 reads TGCAGTGCTAGAGACGAAACCTCCTATAATTCACCCCTCCACTTT.

This clonotype came up a few times. This sequence joins TRBV18 and TRBJ2-2; D is unclear. The CDR3 contains 13 residues. CDR1 and CDR2 from the germline V gene are KGHSH and LQKENI. Trimming shortened V by 0 bases and J by 7 bases, and 6 bases separated the two germline ends. The CDR3 loop reads CASSPPRRGELFF. The CDR3 DNA is TGTGCCAGCTCACCACCCAGACGCGGGGAGCTGTTTTTT.

This chain joins TRBV20-1 and TRBJ2-3, with 11 bases that match TRBD2. J gave up 0 bases and V 6 bases, and 8 bases lay outside the gene matches. This CDR3 comprises 16 residues. The germline gives CDR1 DFQATT, CDR2 SNEGSKA (reference sequence). The CDR3 region is CSASGLAASSTDTQYF. Here the CDR3 DNA reads TGCAGTGCCTCGGGACTAGCGGCCTCTAGCACAGATACGCAGTATTTT.

This clonotype came up a few times. V is TRBV29-1 and J is TRBJ2-5, with 16 bases that match TRBD2. Germline V gives CDR1 SQVTM, CDR2 ANQGSEA. CDR3 length: 16 residues. Trimming cost V 7 bases and J 1 base; bases outside gene matches: 6. CDR3 sequence reads: CSEGLAGGLGQETQYF. The CDR3, as DNA: TGCAGCGAGGGACTAGCGGGGGGGCTGGGCCAAGAGACCCAGTACTTC. Complete variable domain (other parts from reference TRBV29-1 and TRBJ2-5): SAVISQKPSRDICQRGTSLTIQCQVDSQVTMMFWYRQQPGQSLTLIATANQGSEATYESGFVIDKFPISRPNLTFSTLTVSNMSPEDSSIYLCSEGLAGGLGQETQYFGPGTRLLVL.

The V and J genes are TRBV11-2 and TRBJ2-3; D not resolved. This CDR3 is built from 14 residues. Trimming cost V 8 bases and J 0 bases, with 12 bases left between them. Looked up from germline, CDR1 is SGHAT and CDR2 is FQNNGV. The CDR3 region has the DNA TGTGCCAGCCGAAGGCTTCTTAGCACAGATACGCAGTATTTT. Translated: CASRRLLSTDTQYF. The full variable domain, completed using reference TRBV11-2 and TRBJ2-3, is EAGVAQSPRYKIIEKRQSVAFWCNPISGHATLYWYQQILGQGPKLLIQFQNNGVVDDSQLPKDRFSAERLKGVDSTLKIQPAKLEDSAVYLCASRRLLSTDTQYFGPGTRLTVL.

The J gene is TRBJ2-2, the V gene TRBV6-2 or TRBV6-3; D call uncertain. Between the trimmed V and J ends, which lost 6 bases and 5 bases, there was a span of 19 bases. Germline V CDR1 and CDR2: MNHEY, SVGEGT. This CDR3 has 16 residues. DNA for the CDR3: TGTGCCAGCAGCCCCCTAGAGACGGGTGTGACCGGGGAGCTGTTTTTT. Encoded protein: CASSPLETGVTGELFF.